Listed here are 19 T cell receptor beta chains from one sample, sequenced in a study of T cell repertoires in cytomegalovirus infection. Their target antigens are unknown. TCRdb reprocessed the reads with MiXCR, giving one entry per CDR3 protein. The table shows over 250,000 distinct CDR3 sequences, with under 25% occurring only once. The sequencing used cultured PBMCs, collected from culture after CMV antigen stimulation. These receptors were collected from a human donor in good health (CMV status not recorded). Some clones in this sample may be carry-over from other donors' samples.

This clonotype is deemed medium-sized (0.01 to 0.1%). This chain connects TRBV6-1 to TRBJ1-5, with a tentative D call TRBD1 (5 bases). The CDR3 totals 13 residues. V was clipped by 6 bases and J by 4 bases, with 10 bases between them. Germline V gene lookup returns CDR1 MNHNS and CDR2 SASEGT. The CDR3 reads CASSAGRNQPQHF. The CDR3 bases are TGTGCCAGCAGCGCAGGGCGGAATCAGCCCCAGCATTTT.

The rearrangement joins TRBV5-1 to TRBJ2-7, with 14 bases fitting TRBD2. The germline V gene encodes CDR1 SGHRS and CDR2 YFSETQ. V shed 3 bases and J 3 bases; nucleotides not matched to a gene: 2. This CDR3 is 15 amino acids long. In nucleotides, the CDR3 is TGCGCCAGCAGCTGGGGACTAGCGGGAGTCTACGAGCAGTACGTC. Translating gives CASSWGLAGVYEQYV.

CDR3 protein: CASSPATTDTGELFF. The CDR3 nucleotides read TGTGCCAGCTCACCAGCCACTACTGACACCGGGGAGCTGTTTTTT. V gene TRBV18 combines with J gene TRBJ2-2; D remains ambiguous. The ends were cut back, 2 bases at V and 3 bases at J, with 10 bases in the middle. The CDR3 length is 15 residues. Germline V gene lookup returns CDR1 KGHSH and CDR2 LQKENI.

V is TRBV20-1 and J is TRBJ1-5; TRBD1 is a possible D gene (5 bases). Germline assignment: CDR1 DFQATT and CDR2 SNEGSKA (reference sequence). This CDR3 has 14 amino acids. V lost 3 bases to trimming and J lost 4 bases, with 13 bases between them. CDR3 DNA sequence: TGCAGTGCTAGGAAACAGGAGTATAATCAGCCCCAGCATTTT. It encodes CSARKQEYNQPQHF.

V gene TRBV6-5 combines with J gene TRBJ2-1; no reliable D call. The CDR3 extends over 16 amino acids. V was trimmed by 8 bases and J by 5 bases, leaving 22 bases between them. Germline V lookup: CDR1 MNHEY, CDR2 SVGAGI. In DNA, the CDR3 is TGTGCCAGCCAATCCCGTACACAGCCCTTGAACAATGAGCAGTTCTTC. Amino acid sequence: CASQSRTQPLNNEQFF.

This clonotype was seen at least ten times. J is TRBJ2-3 and V is TRBV7-2, with 11 bases that match TRBD2. The junction had 10 bases not matched to a gene; V was cut back by 3 bases and J by 2 bases. Germline CDR1 reads SGHTA; CDR2 reads FQGNSA. CDR3 length: 18 residues. This chain's CDR3 is CASSLRVSSGRHTDTQYF. CDR3 sequence (DNA): TGTGCCAGCAGCTTGAGAGTGTCTAGCGGGAGGCACACAGATACGCAGTATTTT.

This clonotype came up many times. The rearrangement joins TRBV7-2 to TRBJ2-1, with 9 bases aligning to TRBD2. V dropped 2 bases and J dropped 9; count of bases not matched to a gene: 5. Germline values: CDR1 SGHTA, CDR2 FQGNSA. CDR3 length equals 14 residues. The CDR3 DNA sequence: TGTGCCAGCAGCTTACTCGGACTAGCGTTTGAGCAGTTCTTC. It is translated as CASSLLGLAFEQFF.

J is TRBJ1-4 and V is TRBV28; a possible D gene is TRBD1 (5 bases). The CDR3 has 12 residues. V was pared by 6 bases and J by 12 bases, with 14 bases between. In germline, CDR1 is MDHEN, CDR2 SYDVKM. The CDR3 here is CASRIRQSELFF. The CDR3 DNA follows: TGTGCCAGCAGAATACGACAGTCAGAACTGTTTTTT. Looking up the rest from reference TRBV28 and TRBJ1-4 gives the full variable domain: DVKVTQSSRYLVKRTGEKVFLECVQDMDHENMFWYRQDPGLGLRLIYFSYDVKMKEKGDIPEGYSVSREKKERFSLILESASTNQTSMYLCASRIRQSELFFGSGTQLSVL.

This clonotype was counted a few times. The rearrangement links TRBV7-9 to TRBJ2-1, with 7 bases lining up with TRBD1. With 2 bases clipped from V and 10 bases from J, the junction kept 5 bases outside the gene matches. CDR1 is SEHNR and CDR2 is FQNEAQ in the germline V gene (reference sequence). The CDR3 has 13 amino acids. This chain's CDR3 is CASSLKGAREQFF. The CDR3, as DNA: TGTGCCAGCAGCTTAAAGGGGGCGAGGGAGCAGTTCTTC.

The table lists this clonotype with many counts. The genes are TRBV7-2 and TRBJ1-2, with D tentatively TRBD1 (6 bases). CDR1 and CDR2 (germline): SGHTA, FQGNSA. V was pared by 5 bases and J by 3 bases, with 16 bases between. The CDR3 covers 15 residues. The CDR3 coding sequence is TGTGCCAGCAGCCAACGATCGGGGGCTGACTATGGCTACACCTTC. Translated, it gives CASSQRSGADYGYTF.

This clonotype occurred a few times. This sequence joins TRBV6-2 or TRBV6-3 and TRBJ2-1, with 8 bases identical to TRBD1. This CDR3 contains 15 residues. Per the germline V gene, CDR1 is MNHEY and CDR2 is SVGEGT. Trimming at V came to 6 bases and at J to 5 bases, leaving 9 bases not matched to a gene. DNA of the CDR3: TGTGCCAGCAGCAACCGACAGGGGTGGGACAATGAGCAGTTCTTC. Protein sequence: CASSNRQGWDNEQFF.

This clonotype was seen a handful of times. The chain uses TRBV12-5 and TRBJ1-5, with 10 bases matching TRBD1. Unmatched junction bases numbered 6, after V lost 1 base and J lost 9 bases. The CDR3 contains 15 residues. Germline V gene sequence: CDR1 LGHNT, CDR2 FRNRAP. The CDR3 here is CASGLGQGAGGPQHF. The DNA of the CDR3 is TGTGCTAGTGGTTTGGGACAGGGGGCCGGGGGGCCCCAGCATTTT.

The V and J genes are TRBV6-1 and TRBJ2-1; D is possibly TRBD1 (6 bases). Germline CDR1 is MNHNS and CDR2 is SASEGT. V was clipped by 4 bases and J by 4 bases, with 14 bases between them. The CDR3 is made up of 15 amino acids. Here the CDR3 DNA reads TGTGCCAGCAGTGGTAGGACAGCCCAGTACAATGAGCAGTTCTTC. Its protein is CASSGRTAQYNEQFF.

This rearrangement joins TRBV27 to TRBJ1-5; D not certain. CDR1 and CDR2 (germline): MNHEY, SMNVEV (reference sequence). CDR3 length equals 15 residues. The V end was cut by 3 bases, the J end by 0 bases, with 9 bases between. The CDR3 DNA reads TGTGCCAGCAGTTTGAGGGAGAATAGCAATCAGCCCCAGCATTTT. Translation: CASSLRENSNQPQHF.

This clonotype was counted at least ten times. V usage is TRBV6-1 and J usage is TRBJ1-5; D not certain. CDR1 is MNHNS and CDR2 is SASEGT in the germline V gene. With 6 bases removed from V and 7 bases from J, the gap between germline ends came to 13 bases. The CDR3 is 13 amino acids. CDR3 loop: CASRKAEGQPQHF. CDR3 DNA sequence: TGTGCCAGCAGAAAAGCGGAGGGACAGCCCCAGCATTTT.

This clonotype was seen a few times. This chain links TRBV4-3 with TRBJ2-2; D assignment may be TRBD1 or TRBD2 (5 bases each). The CDR3 sequence is 16 residues long. From germline, CDR1 is LGHNA and CDR2 YSLEER. The V end lost 1 base, the J end lost 0 bases, and 9 bases lay between the germline ends. Here the CDR3 reads CASSQGDRPNTGELFF. The CDR3 region has the DNA TGCGCCAGCAGCCAAGGGGACCGACCGAACACCGGGGAGCTGTTTTTT.

The genes are TRBV6-5 and TRBJ2-5; perhaps TRBD1 as D (6 bases). This CDR3 has 13 residues. Trimming shortened V by 2 bases and J by 5 bases, and 9 bases separated the two germline ends. CDR1 is MNHEY and CDR2 is SVGAGI in the germline V gene. For the CDR3, the DNA is TGTGCCAGCAGTTACGTCCAGGGGGAGACCCAGTACTTC. As protein: CASSYVQGETQYF.

This clonotype has more than one count but fewer than ten. The genes are TRBV12-3 or TRBV12-4 and TRBJ2-1; possible D gene TRBD2, 6 bases. The CDR3 extends over 15 amino acids. Trimming removed 4 bases from V and 0 bases from J, with 10 bases in between. The CDR3 DNA sequence: TGTGCCAGCAGTTCCGTAGCGGACTCCTACAATGAGCAGTTCTTC. Its protein is CASSSVADSYNEQFF.

The chain couples TRBV2 to TRBJ1-1; D may be TRBD1 (6 bases). Trimming shortened V by 9 bases and J by 1 base, and 15 bases separated the two germline ends. Germline loops: CDR1 SNHLY, CDR2 FYNNEI. The CDR3 runs 14 residues. This CDR3 is CASLTNRANTEAFF. For the CDR3, the DNA is TGTGCCAGTCTTACCAACAGGGCGAACACTGAAGCTTTCTTT.